The 30 T cell receptor beta chains below all came from one sample that was sequenced in a study of blood T cell repertoires in COVID-19. The assay was immunoSEQ multiplex PCR, and TCRdb's table has in-frame clones only and misses some. The sample holds roughly 250,000 clones; 75% to 85% are singletons and the top ten take 9.5% to 15%. The sample was peripheral blood. These receptors all come from a woman in her sixties or seventies with active or convalescent COVID-19.

The chain carries TRBV7-2 and TRBJ1-1; tentative D call: TRBD1 (5 bases). This CDR3 has 15 amino acids. CDR1 and CDR2 from the germline V gene are SGHTA and FQGNSA. Trimming left V 4 bases short and J 0 bases short, with 12 bases between. CDR3 DNA sequence: TGTGCCAGCAGCTCCCCGGGACTCCTGAACACTGAAGCTTTCTTT. It yields the protein CASSSPGLLNTEAFF.

This clone was seen only once. The chain employs TRBV5-6 and TRBJ2-7, with TRBD1 matching 7 bases. Per germline, CDR1 SGHDT and CDR2 YYEEEE. J was trimmed by 4 bases and V by 4 bases; bases with no gene match: 8. The CDR3 contains 14 residues. The CDR3 bases are TGTGCCAGCAGCCCACAGGGGAAAGGATACGAGCAGTACTTC. Translated: CASSPQGKGYEQYF.

The chain recombines TRBV18 with TRBJ2-3; 9 bases map to TRBD1. CDR1 is KGHSH, CDR2 LQKENI, per germline. V gave up 4 bases and J gave up 5 bases; unmatched junction bases: 7. This CDR3 comprises 15 residues. CDR3 region: CASSLRDREGDTQYF. In DNA, the CDR3 is TGTGCCAGCTCACTCCGGGACAGGGAGGGAGATACGCAGTATTTT.

This rearrangement joins TRBV13 to TRBJ1-5; D uncertain. Trimming cost V 4 bases and J 2 bases, with 9 bases left between them. CDR3 length: 14 amino acids. Per germline, CDR1 PRHDT and CDR2 FYEKMQ (reference sequence). CDR3 in amino acids: CASSSSGGNQPQHF. In nucleotides, the CDR3 is TGTGCCAGCAGCTCCTCCGGAGGCAATCAGCCCCAGCATTTT.

The rearrangement links TRBV3-1 (or the pseudogene TRBV3-2) to TRBJ1-2, with 8 nucleotides matching TRBD1. Germline V lookup: CDR1 LGHDT, CDR2 YNNKEL (reference sequence). Losses at the gene ends were 4 bases for V and 1 base for J; bases not matched to a gene: 14. The CDR3 has 18 residues. The chain's CDR3 is CASSPGAWTGNLNYGYTF. The DNA for the CDR3 is TGTGCCAGCAGCCCAGGGGCCTGGACAGGGAACCTTAACTATGGCTACACCTTC.

V is TRBV19 and J is TRBJ1-1; perhaps TRBD1 as D (5 bases). Germline CDR1 is LNHDA and CDR2 is SQIVND (reference sequence). V gave up 6 bases and J gave up 4 bases, with 15 bases separating them. CDR3 length: 14 amino acids. The CDR3: CASSSPQETTEAFF. The DNA of the CDR3 is TGTGCCAGTAGCTCCCCACAGGAGACCACTGAAGCTTTCTTT.

The CDR3 sequence: CASSSYRGRVEKLFF. CDR3 coding DNA: TGTGCCAGCAGCTCTTACAGGGGGCGGGTTGAAAAACTGTTTTTT. V gene TRBV7-9 combines with J gene TRBJ1-4; 9 positions agree with TRBD1. With 4 bases clipped from V and 7 bases from J, the junction kept 7 bases outside the gene matches. The V gene's germline CDR1 is SEHNR and CDR2 FQNEAQ (reference sequence). The CDR3 consists of 15 residues.

This chain uses TRBV7-9 with TRBJ1-2; 9 bases agree with TRBD1. Germline V CDR1 and CDR2: SEHNR, FQNEAQ (reference sequence). V lost 2 bases to trimming and J lost 3 bases; unmatched junction nucleotides: 7. CDR3 size: 16 residues. DNA for the CDR3: TGTGCCAGCAGCTTATCCCCACAGGGGGCGGACTATGGCTACACCTTC. Its protein is CASSLSPQGADYGYTF.

The V and J genes are TRBV28 and TRBJ2-6; D is possibly TRBD2 (6 bases). The CDR3 has 15 amino acids. V was trimmed by 8 bases and J by 0 bases, leaving 11 bases between them. Germline CDR1 reads MDHEN; CDR2 reads SYDVKM. The CDR3 here is CASRPGDSGANVLTF. For the CDR3, the DNA is TGTGCCAGCCGCCCGGGGGACTCTGGGGCCAACGTCCTGACTTTC.

This clone was counted once. The chain combines TRBV3-1 (or the pseudogene TRBV3-2) with TRBJ2-7; D is perhaps TRBD1 (5 bases). This CDR3 region has 12 residues. Germline V gene data show CDR1 as LGHDT and CDR2 as YNNKEL (reference sequence). Trimming took 1 base from V and 12 from J, leaving 13 bases between them. The CDR3 region has the DNA TGTGCCAGCAGCCAAGTGTCCACAGGTCTGTACTTC. Its translation is CASSQVSTGLYF.

V gene TRBV7-9 combines with J gene TRBJ2-3; the D is unclear. Germline CDR1 is SEHNR and CDR2 is FQNEAQ (reference sequence). Trimming shortened V by 2 bases and J by 7 bases, and 10 bases separated the two germline ends. The CDR3 is 13 residues long. The CDR3 here is CASSLSERYTQYF. The CDR3 DNA reads TGTGCCAGCAGCTTATCAGAACGCTATACGCAGTATTTT.

The chain employs TRBV18 and TRBJ2-1; 8 positions agree with TRBD2. CDR3 length: 15 residues. Germline trimming cut 8 bases from V and 5 bases from J; bases unmatched to any gene: 11. Looked up from germline, CDR1 is KGHSH and CDR2 is LQKENI. The CDR3 DNA follows: TGTGCCAGCGCCCTAACTAGCGGAGCTGACAATGAGCAGTTCTTC. It specifies CASALTSGADNEQFF. Full variable domain (remainder filled in from reference TRBV18 and TRBJ2-1): NAGVMQNPRHLVRRRGQEARLRCSPMKGHSHVYWYRQLPEEGLKFMVYLQKENIIDESGMPKERFSAEFPKEGPSILRIQQVVRGDSAAYFCASALTSGADNEQFFGPGTRLTVL.

The chain is built from TRBV7-9 and TRBJ2-1; 14 bases align to TRBD2. Germline lookup yields CDR1 SEHNR and CDR2 FQNEAQ (reference sequence). Germline trimming cut 1 base from V and 10 bases from J; bases unmatched to any gene: 6. This CDR3 comprises 16 residues. In DNA form, the CDR3 reads TGTGCCAGCAGCTTAGGACTAGCGGGGGGGCTAGGCGAGCAGTTCTTC. This codes for CASSLGLAGGLGEQFF.

The chain recombines TRBV4-1 with TRBJ1-1, with a possible D match to TRBD1 (5 bases). There are 14 residues in the CDR3. V lost 3 bases and J lost 0, with 8 bases in between. Germline V CDR1 and CDR2: MGHRA, YSYEKL. CDR3 amino acids: CASSHGHMNTEAFF. The DNA for the CDR3 is TGCGCCAGCAGCCACGGACATATGAACACTGAAGCTTTCTTT.

Comment on this clone: Because the CDR3's place on the DNA is in doubt, the DNA is left out and the CDR3 is given as listed by TCRdb. The chain is built from TRBV18 and TRBJ2-1; TRBD1, as called in the table, went unchecked against the DNA. Termini included, the CDR3 measures 19 amino acids. Germline assignment: CDR1 KGHSH and CDR2 LQKENI. CDR3 protein: CASSPQILAQGSSYNEQFF.

This sequence joins TRBV12-3 or TRBV12-4 and TRBJ1-2; D unresolved. The CDR3 runs 12 residues. V lost 3 bases to trimming and J lost 8 bases, with 10 bases between them. DNA of the CDR3: TGTGCCAGCAGTTTTCACGCGGGAGGCTACACCTTC. As protein: CASSFHAGGYTF.

The chain is built from TRBV5-6 and TRBJ2-5, with TRBD2 identical over 7 bases. The CDR3 loop spans 14 amino acids. Trimming at V came to 1 base and at J to 4 bases, leaving 4 bases not matched to a gene. CDR1 is SGHDT, CDR2 YYEEEE, per germline. The CDR3 bases are TGTGCCAGCAGCTTGTCAGGGAGGGGAGAGACCCAGTACTTC. This codes for CASSLSGRGETQYF.

The chain has TRBV6-2 or TRBV6-3 and TRBJ1-2; 10 nucleotides agree with TRBD1. The CDR3 runs to 16 residues. Germline V gene data show CDR1 as MNHEY and CDR2 as SVGEGT. Unmatched junction bases numbered 7, after V lost 2 bases and J lost 4 bases. In nucleotides, the CDR3 is TGTGCCAGCAGTTACCCCAGACAGGGGGCTAGCTATGGCTACACCTTC. As protein: CASSYPRQGASYGYTF.

The V and J genes are TRBV10-2 and TRBJ1-2; TRBD1 matches at 7 bases. Germline-derived CDR1 and CDR2 are WSHSY and SAAADI. Trimming took 7 bases from V and 4 from J; bases not matched to a gene: 12. The CDR3 spans 15 residues. As DNA, the CDR3 is TGCGCCAGCACCTCCATCCCGACAGGGCCCTATGGCTACACCTTC. Amino acids: CASTSIPTGPYGYTF.

V is TRBV7-9 and J is TRBJ1-2; no firm D call. The germline CDR1 and CDR2 sequences are SEHNR and FQNEAQ (reference sequence). V lost 4 bases and J 6 bases, leaving 12 bases between the germline ends. The CDR3 length is 13 residues. As DNA, the CDR3 is TGTGCCAGCAGCTCTACGATTCTCCATGGCTACACCTTC. Translating gives CASSSTILHGYTF.

The chain joins TRBV4-1 to TRBJ2-3, with a weak D call TRBD1 (5 bases). CDR1 MGHRA and CDR2 YSYEKL come from the germline V gene. The CDR3 consists of 15 residues. The germline V and J ends were trimmed by 5 bases and 1 base, with 13 bases remaining between them. CDR3 loop: CASSAQGDRTDTQYF. Here the CDR3 DNA reads TGCGCCAGCAGCGCGCAGGGTGATCGCACAGATACGCAGTATTTT.

The rearrangement links TRBV5-5 to TRBJ2-1; D is undetermined. The germline CDR1 and CDR2 sequences are SGHKS and YYEKEE (reference sequence). The germline V and J ends were trimmed by 4 bases and 5 bases, with 13 bases remaining between them. The CDR3 has 14 amino acids. The DNA for the CDR3 is TGTGCCAGCAGCCTGGATTGGGCTAACAATGAGCAGTTCTTC. Residues: CASSLDWANNEQFF.

This clone was observed a single time. The rearrangement joins TRBV7-6 to TRBJ2-1; D might be TRBD2 (5 bases). The CDR3 is 16 amino acids. Germline CDR1 reads SGHVS; CDR2 reads FNYEAQ. Trimming pared 5 bases from V and 0 bases from J, leaving 14 bases between. CDR3 bases: TGTGCCAGCAGCCGGGAAGAAGGCCGCTCCTACAATGAGCAGTTCTTC. Protein: CASSREEGRSYNEQFF.

As regards this clone: The junction and the germline gene differ at one end; a read error may be behind it. The V call is TRBV7-3, the J call TRBJ1-1; TRBD1 matches 9 bases. The germline V gene encodes CDR1 SGHTA and CDR2 FQGTGA. The CDR3 is 14 amino acids. CDR3 loop: CASSLTGGPTEAFF. The CDR3 nucleotides are TGTGCCAGCAGCCTAACAGGGGGCCCCACTGAAGCTTTCTTT.

This clone was counted a single time. The chain employs TRBV29-1 and TRBJ2-2; D not resolved. The germline V and J ends were trimmed by 6 bases and 4 bases, with 6 bases remaining between them. This CDR3 comprises 11 residues. Germline V gene lookup returns CDR1 SQVTM and CDR2 ANQGSEA. This chain's CDR3 is CSVTSTGELFF. The CDR3 DNA reads TGCAGCGTGACAAGCACCGGGGAGCTGTTTTTT.

This chain connects TRBV10-2 to TRBJ1-4, with no clear D. CDR1 is WSHSY, CDR2 SAAADI, per germline. This CDR3 has 14 residues. Trimming stripped 6 bases from V and 7 bases from J, with 15 bases between. CDR3 loop: CASSEDITSEKLFF. For the CDR3, the DNA is TGCGCCAGCAGCGAAGATATAACGAGTGAAAAACTGTTTTTT.

In this sample, this clone turned up once. The chain is built from TRBV2 and TRBJ2-3; possibly TRBD1 for D (6 bases). Germline values: CDR1 SNHLY, CDR2 FYNNEI. Deletions cut 2 bases from V and 10 bases from J, with 13 bases between. The CDR3 consists of 13 residues. CDR3 DNA: TGTGCCAGCAGTGAAACGTTGCAGGGGCCGCAGTATTTT. Its translation is CASSETLQGPQYF. Using reference TRBV2 and TRBJ2-3 for the parts outside the CDR3, the full variable domain is EPEVTQTPSHQVTQMGQEVILRCVPISNHLYFYWYRQILGQKVEFLVSFYNNEISEKSEIFDDQFSVERPDGSNFTLKIRSTKLEDSAMYFCASSETLQGPQYFGPGTRLTVL.

The V and J genes are TRBV5-1 and TRBJ2-7; perhaps TRBD2 as D (6 bases). The length of the CDR3 is 15 residues. The ends were cut back, 5 bases at V and 1 base at J, with 16 bases in the middle. Germline CDR1 SGHRS, CDR2 YFSETQ. CDR3 in amino acids: CASSSGGALSYEQYF. Here the CDR3 DNA reads TGCGCCAGCAGTTCAGGCGGGGCTCTATCCTACGAGCAGTACTTC.

The genes are TRBV19 and TRBJ2-5; unclear D gene. This CDR3 region has 13 residues. V was shortened by 4 bases and J by 2 bases, with 8 bases between the two germline ends. CDR1 is LNHDA, CDR2 SQIVND, per germline (reference sequence). The CDR3 nucleotides are TGTGCCAGTAGTACGTCCGTTCAAGAGACCCAGTACTTC. Encoded protein: CASSTSVQETQYF.

V gene TRBV30 combines with J gene TRBJ1-1, with unresolved D. From germline, CDR1 is GTSNPN and CDR2 SVGIG (reference sequence). The CDR3 covers 14 residues. V lost 3 bases and J 1 base, leaving 12 bases between the germline ends. DNA of the CDR3: TGTGCCTGGAGGGGAGTGGGCCCGAACACTGAAGCTTTCTTT. The encoded protein is CAWRGVGPNTEAFF.